Listed below are T cell receptor beta chains from one sample, sequenced in a study of shared clonotypes between healthy human individuals. The table came from immunoSEQ multiplex PCR; TCRdb's copy has only in-frame clones and leaves some out. Found here are 2 million to 2.5 million clones, under 95% of them singletons; the top ten hold about 0.36%. Sequencing used naive CD4+ T cells from PBMCs. The receptors come from a man between 18 and 35 years old in good health. Some clones in this sample may be carry-over from other donors' samples. Both conserved end residues are part of each CDR3. The D gene is left open where the match is weak. The listing skips clone size in some rows; elsewhere it reads once, few, many or a size class.

14 | TRBJ1-1 | NA | few | TRBV5-1 | TGCGCCAGCAGCTTGGAGTCGGCCGTTTTTGAAGCTTTCTTT | CASSLESAVFEAFF
15 | TRBJ2-2 | TRBD1 | NA | TRBV5-1 | TGCGCCAGCAGCCCCGGACAGGGGGCCGTCGGGGAGCTGTTTTTT | CASSPGQGAVGELFF
15 | TRBJ2-7 | TRBD1 | NA | TRBV7-2 | TGTGCCAGCAGCGAAAACCGGGACAGAGCCTACGAGCAGTACTTC | CASSENRDRAYEQYF
15 | TRBJ2-1 | TRBD2 | once | TRBV28 | TGTGCCAGCAGTCATCGACTAGCGGGAGACAATGAGCAGTTCTTC | CASSHRLAGDNEQFF
13 | TRBJ2-7 | NA | NA | TRBV13 | TGTGCCAGCAGCGTATCTAGGAGTTACGAGCAGTACTTC | CASSVSRSYEQYF
14 | TRBJ2-1 | TRBD1 | NA | TRBV25-1 | TGTGCCAGCAGTTTACAGGGGATGTACAATGAGCAGTTCTTC | CASSLQGMYNEQFF
14 | TRBJ2-5 | TRBD1 | NA | TRBV28 | TGTGCCTCAAAAACAGGAGGGACAGGGGAGACCCAGTACTTC | CASKTGGTGETQYF
17 | TRBJ2-2 | TRBD2 | NA | TRBV5-4 | TGTGCCAGCGGAGGACTAGCGGGAGTTGGGCCGACCGGGGAGCTGTTTTTT | CASGGLAGVGPTGELFF
14 | TRBJ2-3 | TRBD1 | NA | TRBV2 | TGTGCCGGGAAACAGGGGATTGGGACAGATACGCAGTATTTT | CAGKQGIGTDTQYF
16 | TRBJ1-4 | TRBD1 | NA | TRBV5-1 | TGCGCCAGCAGCTTCCGACCGGGACAGTCTAATGAAAAACTGTTTTTT | CASSFRPGQSNEKLFF